The clone carrying this T cell receptor beta chain was observed many times. These data come from a study of blood T cells in healthy people across ages. Next came a second PCR, run for about 6 to 12 cycles, which used a sample-barcoded 5' primer along with a J-beta primer mix. Each cDNA molecule was tagged by a template-switch adaptor with 12 random nucleotides. CDR3-containing paired-end reads numbering at least 2.5 million came from each sample. TCRdb itself ran the 5' RACE reads through MiXCR, one entry per CDR3 protein. Of about 640,000 distinct CDR3 sequences in the sample, roughly 30% are singletons; the top ten hold 15% to 19%. Germline CDR1 MNHEY, CDR2 SVGEGT. Trimming stripped 4 bases from V and 9 bases from J, with 7 bases between. The CDR3 runs 11 residues. Each donor supplied 7.5 to 10 milliliters of peripheral blood.

The sequence was collected from an elderly woman in good health. The gene calls are TRBV6-2 or TRBV6-3 and TRBJ2-1; D unclear. The sample consisted of blood. CDR3 nucleotide sequence: TGTGCCAGCAGTTCCTCGGGTGAGCAGTTCTTC. This translates into CASSSSGEQFF.